This TCR beta chain was identified during a study of cytomegalovirus exposure and HLA in healthy donors. The PCR employed 60 Vbeta primers together with 13 Jbeta primers. Study processing details: There were 80 million or so unique TCR beta chains by a later count, and some 10 million of them were shared. This table comes from immunoSEQ multiplex PCR, and its TCRdb copy is limited to in-frame clones, with some not included. V, J and clone size are those of that table, while D and trimming were read from the DNA. In the table there are some 250,000 clones, roughly 87% of which are singletons. This CDR3 region has 14 residues. Germline values: CDR1 SGHRS, CDR2 YFSETQ. V was clipped by 0 bases and J by 5 bases, with 11 bases between them.

The sample comprised PBMCs. This chain links TRBV5-1 with TRBJ1-2, with D possibly TRBD1 on 5 matching bases. This clonotype was obtained from a woman aged 40 to 50 in good health and CMV-seropositive. The chain's CDR3 is CASSLAGGEYGYTF. CDR3 DNA: TGCGCCAGCAGCTTGGCGGGGGGGGAGTATGGCTACACCTTC.